What follows are 4 T cell receptor beta chains derived from one specimen sequenced in a study of sequential checkpoint blockade in melanoma. Some clones are missing from TCRdb's copy, which holds only in-frame ones; the method was immunoSEQ multiplex PCR. The sample shows 20,000 to 25,000 clones, roughly 70% of them seen only once. Treatment of the sample: randomized to nivolumab then ipilimumab (arm A) or the reverse (arm B). The sample was CD8+ T cells sorted from blood (inferred from file names), taken from a patient given nivolumab and ipilimumab in sequence. These receptors all stem from a human donor with melanoma.

V usage is TRBV28 and J usage is TRBJ2-4, with D tentatively TRBD1 (5 bases). Germline V gene lookup returns CDR1 MDHEN and CDR2 SYDVKM. The ends were cut back, 5 bases at V and 0 bases at J, with 14 bases in the middle. This CDR3 comprises 16 residues. The CDR3 bases are TGTGCCAGCAGTCTTGACAGAGATCTAGCCAAAAACATTCAGTACTTC. Translation: CASSLDRDLAKNIQYF.

V is TRBV27 and J is TRBJ2-4; D is perhaps TRBD1 (6 bases). The V gene's germline CDR1 is MNHEY and CDR2 SMNVEV (reference sequence). V gave up 5 bases and J gave up 6 bases, with 17 bases separating them. The CDR3 has 15 amino acids. The CDR3 loop is CASSVQTGGGNIQYF. The DNA of the CDR3 is TGTGCCAGCAGTGTACAGACAGGAGGAGGAAACATTCAGTACTTC.

V is TRBV28 and J is TRBJ1-2, with no clear D. V lost 5 bases to trimming and J lost 2 bases, with 12 bases between them. Looked up from germline, CDR1 is MDHEN and CDR2 is SYDVKM. The CDR3 runs 14 residues. In nucleotides, the CDR3 is TGTGCCAGCAGTCCAACAGTGATCAACTATGGCTACACCTTC. This gives the protein CASSPTVINYGYTF.

This clone is termed medium-sized. This chain joins TRBV7-2 and TRBJ2-1; 13 nucleotides match TRBD2. V was pared by 3 bases and J by 7 bases, with 6 bases of the junction left unmatched. CDR3 size: 16 residues. Germline V gives CDR1 SGHTA, CDR2 FQGNSA. CDR3 region: CASSFSGTSGANEQFF. In DNA, the CDR3 is TGTGCCAGCAGCTTCTCCGGGACTAGCGGGGCTAATGAGCAGTTCTTC.